This section outlines one T cell receptor beta chain sequence together with its context. What it binds is unknown. This entry comes from a study of shared clonotypes between healthy human individuals. General study results and limits: Among non-shared clonotypes, generation probabilities were lower than among those shared by all four donors. When naive CD4 clonotypes were compared across a handful of donors, about 5% were shared.

Using immunoSEQ multiplex PCR, the repertoire was profiled, and TCRdb retains in-frame clones only, with some absent. The sample has over 2 million clones, about 95% seen once. In the naive CD8 group, cells lacked CD45RO and were positively selected for CCR7, so terminally differentiated effector memory CD45RA+ cells were left out. The CDR3 has 15 residues. Germline loops: CDR1 SGDLS, CDR2 YYNGEE. J gave up 4 bases and V 4 bases, and 9 bases lay outside the gene matches. This rearrangement joins TRBV9 to TRBJ1-2, with 8 bases fitting TRBD1. This sequence originates from a man aged 18 to 29 in good health. Sample: naive CD8+ T cells sorted from blood. The CDR3 region is CASSPKGQATYGYTF. Here the CDR3 DNA reads TGTGCCAGCAGCCCAAAGGGACAGGCTACCTATGGCTACACCTTC.